The rows below give T cell receptor beta chains drawn from one sample of a study of PD-1 blockade in mismatch repair-deficient tumors. Assay used: immunoSEQ multiplex PCR; TCRdb lists only in-frame clones, some missing. This sample has 100,000 to 150,000 clones, with around 83% found just once. The material was peripheral blood, obtained 44 weeks after starting pembrolizumab. Receptors originate from an adult with mismatch repair-deficient cancer. Each CDR3 is given with its conserved first and last residue. The D gene is left open where the match is weak. A row's size may be missing; if present it is once, few, many or a size class.

DNA: TGTGCCAGCACTAGCCGGTTAGGCGGGGAGCTGTTTTTT; CDR3: CASTSRLGGELFF; size: few; J: TRBJ2-2; D: NA; V: TRBV9
DNA: TGTGCCAGCAGCTCAATAGCGGGAGGGCCTTATGAGCAGTTCTTC; CDR3: CASSSIAGGPYEQFF; size: NA; J: TRBJ2-1; D: TRBD2; V: TRBV7-2
DNA: TGTGCCAGCTCACCTCAAGGGAGGGGAGGTCGTGAAGCTTTCTTT; CDR3: CASSPQGRGGREAFF; size: NA; J: TRBJ1-1; D: NA; V: TRBV18
DNA: TGTGCCAGCAGCTTCGGACAGGGCGGCTCTGGAAACACCATATATTTT; CDR3: CASSFGQGGSGNTIYF; size: NA; J: TRBJ1-3; D: TRBD1; V: TRBV5-5
DNA: TGTGCCACGTACGCCGGGGTTGGCTACACCTTC; CDR3: CATYAGVGYTF; size: NA; J: TRBJ1-2; D: NA; V: TRBV19
DNA: TGTGCCAGCAACCAGGGGGCAGCTGGAAACACCATATATTTT; CDR3: CASNQGAAGNTIYF; size: NA; J: TRBJ1-3; D: TRBD1; V: TRBV9
DNA: TGTGCCAGCAGTTTGGGGTCCCTGGGGTACGAGCAGTACTTC; CDR3: CASSLGSLGYEQYF; size: NA; J: TRBJ2-7; D: NA; V: TRBV27
DNA: TGTGCCAGCAGCTCCAGACTAGCGGGAGGTACCGGGGAGCTGTTTTTT; CDR3: CASSSRLAGGTGELFF; size: NA; J: TRBJ2-2; D: TRBD2; V: TRBV7-9
DNA: TGTGCCAGCAGTTTCTACTTAGTCAGCAGCTACCAAGAGACCCAGTACTTC; CDR3: CASSFYLVSSYQETQYF; size: NA; J: TRBJ2-5; D: NA; V: TRBV28
DNA: TGTGCCAGCAGCGCTACACCCCCGGGACTAGCGGGAGGGTCCGACACCGGGGAGCTGTTTTTT; CDR3: CASSATPPGLAGGSDTGELFF; size: NA; J: TRBJ2-2; D: TRBD2; V: TRBV9
DNA: TGTGCCAGCAGTTGGCTAGCGGCGAACACCGGGGAGCTGTTTTTT; CDR3: CASSWLAANTGELFF; size: NA; J: TRBJ2-2; D: TRBD2; V: TRBV6-5
DNA: TGTGCCAGCAGCGCACACCCAGGTTCTGAAGCTTTCTTT; CDR3: CASSAHPGSEAFF; size: NA; J: TRBJ1-1; D: NA; V: TRBV9
DNA: TGTGCCAGCAGTTACGGGGGCACTAGCACAGATACGCAGTATTTT; CDR3: CASSYGGTSTDTQYF; size: NA; J: TRBJ2-3; D: NA; V: TRBV6-6
DNA: TGCGCCAGCAGCCTCGGACGAAGCAGGGGGCGTCCCTACGAGCAGTACTTC; CDR3: CASSLGRSRGRPYEQYF; size: NA; J: TRBJ2-7; D: TRBD1; V: TRBV4-1
DNA: TGTGCCAGCAGCTTATTCGCCGGAGGACAGGATGGCTACACCTTC; CDR3: CASSLFAGGQDGYTF; size: once; J: TRBJ1-2; D: TRBD1; V: TRBV7-6
DNA: TGTGCCAGCAAAGAAACAGGCACGGTGGCCCAGTACTTC; CDR3: CASKETGTVAQYF; size: NA; J: TRBJ2-5; D: NA; V: TRBV2
DNA: TGTGCCTGGAGTGCCCGAAGTTGGGGGCGAGGGTTGAACACTGAAGCTTTCTTT; CDR3: CAWSARSWGRGLNTEAFF; size: NA; J: TRBJ1-1; D: NA; V: TRBV30
DNA: TGTGCCAGCTCACCACGGACCAAAGAGACCCAGTACTTC; CDR3: CASSPRTKETQYF; size: once; J: TRBJ2-5; D: NA; V: TRBV18
DNA: TGTGCCAGCAGTTCGACAGGCCCCACCGAGCAGTACTTC; CDR3: CASSSTGPTEQYF; size: NA; J: TRBJ2-7; D: NA; V: TRBV6-6
DNA: TGCGCCAGCAGCTTGGCGGGACACTCGTCCTACGAGCAGTACTTC; CDR3: CASSLAGHSSYEQYF; size: NA; J: TRBJ2-7; D: NA; V: TRBV5-1
DNA: TGTGCCAGCACCTCCAGGGGGGGGGCTGGGGCCAACGTCCTGACTTTC; CDR3: CASTSRGGAGANVLTF; size: NA; J: TRBJ2-6; D: NA; V: TRBV27
DNA: TGCGCCAGCAGCCAAGATGGGGAGGAAACCTACGAGCAGTACTTC; CDR3: CASSQDGEETYEQYF; size: NA; J: TRBJ2-7; D: NA; V: TRBV4-3
DNA: TGTGCCAGCAGTCCCGCCTACCTCGGTTCTGTACACACCGGGGAGCTGTTTTTT; CDR3: CASSPAYLGSVHTGELFF; size: NA; J: TRBJ2-2; D: NA; V: TRBV27
DNA: TGTGCCAGCAGTTCCGAGGGTCCTCGGGAAAAACTGTTTTTT; CDR3: CASSSEGPREKLFF; size: NA; J: TRBJ1-4; D: NA; V: TRBV27
DNA: TGCAGCGTAAAAGGGGGCGGTGCGGGTGCAAACCGAAGATCTTACGAGCAGTACTTC; CDR3: CSVKGGGAGANRRSYEQYF; size: NA; J: TRBJ2-7; D: TRBD1; V: TRBV29-1
DNA: TGTGCCAGTACAGGGACAGGCAGCGGGAAAGAGACCCAGTACTTC; CDR3: CASTGTGSGKETQYF; size: NA; J: TRBJ2-5; D: NA; V: TRBV2
DNA: TGCGCCAGCAGTGAGGCCACCGGGCCCTCCCTTGATGAGCAGTACTTC; CDR3: CASSEATGPSLDEQYF; size: NA; J: TRBJ2-7; D: NA; V: TRBV10-1
DNA: TGCGCCAGCAGCCAAGAGGCAGGATCCTACGAGCAGTACTTC; CDR3: CASSQEAGSYEQYF; size: NA; J: TRBJ2-7; D: NA; V: TRBV4-3
DNA: TGCAGCGTTATGACAGGGCGGAACACCTACGAGCAGTACTTC; CDR3: CSVMTGRNTYEQYF; size: NA; J: TRBJ2-7; D: TRBD1; V: TRBV29-1
DNA: TGTGCCAGTACCTCCACTAGCTCTAGCACAGATACGCAGTATTTT; CDR3: CASTSTSSSTDTQYF; size: NA; J: TRBJ2-3; D: NA; V: TRBV19
DNA: TGCGCCAGCAGCTTTAGCGGGAGGGCTAATGAGCAGTTCTTC; CDR3: CASSFSGRANEQFF; size: NA; J: TRBJ2-1; D: TRBD2; V: TRBV5-1
DNA: TGTGCTAGTGGTTTGGGACAGGGATTGGCCGGGGCCAACGTCCTGACTTTC; CDR3: CASGLGQGLAGANVLTF; size: NA; J: TRBJ2-6; D: TRBD1; V: TRBV12-5
DNA: TGTGCCAGCAGCTTCACAGATACGCAGTATTTT; CDR3: CASSFTDTQYF; size: NA; J: TRBJ2-3; D: NA; V: TRBV7-8
DNA: TGTGCCAGCAGTTACGGAAAGGGACTAGCGGGTGGGACCCAGTACTTC; CDR3: CASSYGKGLAGGTQYF; size: once; J: TRBJ2-5; D: TRBD2; V: TRBV6-6
DNA: TGCAGCCTATCTCGACAGGGGGACGCTGAAGCTTTCTTT; CDR3: CSLSRQGDAEAFF; size: NA; J: TRBJ1-1; D: TRBD1; V: TRBV29-1
DNA: TGTGCCAGCAGTGGGGACGCCTTATCCTCCTACAATGAGCAGTTCTTC; CDR3: CASSGDALSSYNEQFF; size: NA; J: TRBJ2-1; D: NA; V: TRBV6-1
DNA: TGTGCCAGCAGCTTGGTGGGACTAGCGAGAGATACGCAGTATTTT; CDR3: CASSLVGLARDTQYF; size: once; J: TRBJ2-3; D: TRBD2; V: TRBV5-5
DNA: TGCGCCAGCAGCGCGGTATCGGGAGGGCGTGCAGATACGCAGTATTTT; CDR3: CASSAVSGGRADTQYF; size: NA; J: TRBJ2-3; D: TRBD2; V: TRBV5-1
DNA: TGTGCCAGCAGCTTAGTTCGAGGGCCGAACACCGGGGAGCTGTTTTTT; CDR3: CASSLVRGPNTGELFF; size: NA; J: TRBJ2-2; D: NA; V: TRBV7-8
DNA: TGTGCCAGCAGCGCGCGACGACTAGCGGGAGTTTTCAATGAGCAGTTCTTC; CDR3: CASSARRLAGVFNEQFF; size: NA; J: TRBJ2-1; D: TRBD2; V: TRBV9
DNA: TGCGCCAGCAGCCAAGATCACGGAACCTACGAGCAGTACTTC; CDR3: CASSQDHGTYEQYF; size: NA; J: TRBJ2-7; D: NA; V: TRBV4-3
DNA: TGCGCCAGCAGCTTGTTGGGACAGGGAGGAAGGGAGACCCAGTACTTC; CDR3: CASSLLGQGGRETQYF; size: NA; J: TRBJ2-5; D: TRBD1; V: TRBV5-1
DNA: TGTGCCAGCAGCGAGACTAGCGGGAGCGCTAATGAGCAGTTCTTC; CDR3: CASSETSGSANEQFF; size: NA; J: TRBJ2-1; D: TRBD2; V: TRBV9
DNA: TGCGCCAGCAGCGTCGGGACAGGGGCGGGAGAGCAGTACTTC; CDR3: CASSVGTGAGEQYF; size: NA; J: TRBJ2-7; D: TRBD1; V: TRBV5-1
DNA: TGTGCCAGCAGCTTATCAGGGGATCAGCCCCAGCATTTT; CDR3: CASSLSGDQPQHF; size: NA; J: TRBJ1-5; D: NA; V: TRBV7-9
DNA: TGTGCCAGCAGCAATCCTCGCGACAATGAGCAGTTCTTC; CDR3: CASSNPRDNEQFF; size: NA; J: TRBJ2-1; D: NA; V: TRBV7-3
DNA: TGTGCCAGCAGTTTGCGCGGGAGCCGGGAGACCCAGTACTTC; CDR3: CASSLRGSRETQYF; size: NA; J: TRBJ2-5; D: TRBD2; V: TRBV28
DNA: TGTGCCACCCAGGTGGCTGGGGCCAACGTCCTGACTTTC; CDR3: CATQVAGANVLTF; size: NA; J: TRBJ2-6; D: NA; V: TRBV10-3
DNA: TGTGCCAGCAGGCGGGCGGCCGGGGAGCTGTTTTTT; CDR3: CASRRAAGELFF; size: NA; J: TRBJ2-2; D: NA; V: TRBV6-6
DNA: TGCGCCAGCAGCCAAGGAACCGCGACTAGCAATGAGCAGTTCTTC; CDR3: CASSQGTATSNEQFF; size: once; J: TRBJ2-1; D: NA; V: TRBV4-3